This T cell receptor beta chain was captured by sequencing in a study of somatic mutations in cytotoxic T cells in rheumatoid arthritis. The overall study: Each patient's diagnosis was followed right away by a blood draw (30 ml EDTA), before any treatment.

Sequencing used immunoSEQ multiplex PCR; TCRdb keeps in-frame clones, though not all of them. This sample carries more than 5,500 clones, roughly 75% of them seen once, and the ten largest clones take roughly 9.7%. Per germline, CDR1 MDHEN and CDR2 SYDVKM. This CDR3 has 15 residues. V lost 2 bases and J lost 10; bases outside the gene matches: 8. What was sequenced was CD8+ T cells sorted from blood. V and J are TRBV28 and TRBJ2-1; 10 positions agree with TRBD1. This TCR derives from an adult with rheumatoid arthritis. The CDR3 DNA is TGTGCCAGCAGTTTAGCTGGACAGGGGGGGTTAGAGCAGTTCTTC. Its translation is CASSLAGQGGLEQFF.